These 30 T cell receptor beta chains came from one sample sequenced in a study of molecular identifiers for immune sequencing clone quantification. In TCRdb, the PCR reads were re-called with MiXCR into one record per CDR3 protein. The sample yields approximately 500,000 distinct CDR3 sequences, around 23% seen once. The sequencing sample was made of naive CD8+ T cells from blood, with Jurkat cell RNA spiked in. Subset described: FACS-sorted CD8+CD4-CCR7+CD45RA+ naive T cells. These receptors all come from a human donor in good health. Some libraries in this study had Jurkat cell RNA spiked in.

The chain is built from TRBV20-1 and TRBJ2-3; D ambiguous. Trimming took 6 bases from V and 2 from J, leaving 15 bases between them. The CDR3 contains 14 residues. Germline V gene lookup returns CDR1 DFQATT and CDR2 SNEGSKA (reference sequence). The CDR3 region has the DNA TGCAGTGCCCTCTGGGTCCTTTTCACAGATACGCAGTATTTT. It translates to CSALWVLFTDTQYF.

In this sample, this clonotype turned up many times. The chain employs TRBV7-8 and TRBJ1-5, with TRBD1 identical over 11 bases. The V segment lost 5 bases and the J segment 3 bases; nucleotides outside the gene matches: 6. The CDR3 length is 16 residues. Germline-derived CDR1 and CDR2 are SGHVS and FQNEAQ. The CDR3 nucleotides read TGTGCCAGCAGCAGAGGGACAGGGGGTAACAATCAGCCCCAGCATTTT. Translating gives CASSRGTGGNNQPQHF.

With regard to this clonotype: A much larger clone lies one base from this, so it may be a read error. The chain is built from TRBV5-6 and TRBJ2-6, with D perhaps matching TRBD1 (6 bases). Between the trimmed V and J ends, which lost 8 bases and 0 bases, there was a span of 18 bases. This CDR3 contains 17 residues. Germline CDR1 SGHDT, CDR2 YYEEEE. This chain's CDR3 is CASLRGATFSGANVLTF. The DNA of the CDR3 is TGTGCCAGTCTCAGGGGCGCTACCTTCTCTGGGGCCAACGTCCTGACTTTC.

The chain combines TRBV10-2 with TRBJ1-2; the match to TRBD1 covers 10 bases. Germline V lookup: CDR1 WSHSY, CDR2 SAAADI. The CDR3 extends over 13 amino acids. With V trimmed by 6 bases and J by 2 bases, 0 bases remained unmatched. In DNA form, the CDR3 reads TGCGCCAGCAGGGGACAGGGGAACTATGGCTACACCTTC. As protein: CASRGQGNYGYTF.

This clonotype was picked up a small number of times. The chain employs TRBV29-1 and TRBJ1-2; 11 positions match TRBD1. The germline V gene encodes CDR1 SQVTM and CDR2 ANQGSEA. V gave up 4 bases and J gave up 3 bases; unmatched junction bases: 10. This CDR3 has 16 amino acids. The CDR3 bases are TGCAGCGTTGGCGGGACAGGGGGGATTGGGGACTATGGCTACACCTTC. This encodes CSVGGTGGIGDYGYTF.

This clonotype has only one observation. V and J are TRBV7-9 and TRBJ2-7, with D uncertain. Trimming stripped 1 base from V and 2 bases from J, with 15 bases between. Germline CDR1 and CDR2: SEHNR and FQNEAQ (reference sequence). CDR3 size: 16 residues. The CDR3 coding sequence is TGTGCCAGCAGCTTAGGAACCGGACGGCTTACCTACGAGCAGTACTTC. Translated, it gives CASSLGTGRLTYEQYF.

In the case of this clonotype: This could be a read error, since a much larger clone is one nucleotide away. V is TRBV18 and J is TRBJ2-3; D uncertain. The CDR3 is 17 amino acids. Germline V gives CDR1 KGHSH, CDR2 LQKENI. The CDR3 DNA reads TGTGCCAGCTCACTGAGTCAGGTCCTTCGACGCACAGATACGCCGTATTTT. It is translated as CASSLSQVLRRTDTPYF.

The chain combines TRBV1 with TRBJ2-3; the table's D call TRBD2 went unverified against the DNA. TRBV1 is designated a pseudogene. This CDR3 contains 16 residues. The CDR3 nucleotides are TGCACCAGCAGCCAAGAGCTAGCGGGGGGGTCGGATACGCAGTATTTT. Amino acid sequence: CTSSQELAGGSDTQYF.

This clonotype was recorded many times. This chain uses TRBV6-5 with TRBJ2-1; no definite D call. Germline CDR1 reads MNHEY; CDR2 reads SVGAGI. CDR3 size: 11 residues. Between the trimmed V and J ends, which lost 7 bases and 9 bases, there was a span of 10 bases. The CDR3 DNA reads TGTGCCAGCACCCAGCACGGTGAGCAGTTCTTC. This translates into CASTQHGEQFF.

A few counts support this clonotype. This sequence joins TRBV30 and TRBJ1-5; the match to TRBD1 covers 7 bases. The V and J ends lost 0 bases and 0 bases, in that order; junction bases with no gene match: 2. The CDR3 contains 15 residues. Germline loops: CDR1 GTSNPN, CDR2 SVGIG (reference sequence). DNA of the CDR3: TGTGCCTGGAGTGTAGGGACAGTTAGCAATCAGCCCCAGCATTTT. Translating gives CAWSVGTVSNQPQHF.

The chain uses TRBV12-3 or TRBV12-4 and TRBJ1-1; 11 positions agree with TRBD1. V gave up 4 bases and J gave up 4 bases; unmatched junction bases: 2. The CDR3 loop spans 14 amino acids. The CDR3 DNA reads as TGTGCCAGCAGTTATGGACAGGGGGCCACTGAAGCTTTCTTT. Its translation is CASSYGQGATEAFF.

This clonotype was detected ten times or more. The gene calls are TRBV10-3 and TRBJ2-7; TRBD2 matches 8 bases. The CDR3 loop spans 13 amino acids. Trimming removed 8 bases from V and 0 bases from J; junction bases left unmatched: 3. Germline CDR1 and CDR2: ENHRY and SYGVKD. The CDR3 sequence: CAIAGGNSYEQYF. The CDR3 DNA is TGTGCCATCGCGGGAGGTAACTCCTACGAGCAGTACTTC.

This clonotype was seen at least ten times. The chain uses TRBV7-6 and TRBJ2-3; a possible D gene is TRBD2 (5 bases). Germline V gene lookup returns CDR1 SGHVS and CDR2 FNYEAQ. The CDR3 totals 15 residues. Trimming left V 2 bases short and J 2 bases short, with 11 bases between. CDR3 DNA: TGTGCCAGCAGCTTAATCGGGGTTCCCACAGATACGCAGTATTTT. The encoded protein is CASSLIGVPTDTQYF.

As to this clonotype: A much larger clone differs from this one at a single base, so this may be a read error. V is TRBV6-2 or TRBV6-3 and J is TRBJ2-7, with 9 bases fitting TRBD2. Per germline, CDR1 MNHEY and CDR2 SVGEGT. The CDR3 length is 16 residues. This CDR3 is CAGSTPTGLAEFVEYF. Written as DNA, the CDR3 is TGTGCCGGCAGCACCCCAACGGGACTAGCAGAGTTTGTGGAGTACTTC.

This clonotype was picked up many times. The rearrangement links TRBV5-8 to TRBJ2-7, with 7 bases aligning to TRBD1. This CDR3 has 14 amino acids. Germline loops: CDR1 SGHTS, CDR2 YDEGEE. Trimming removed 3 bases from V and 0 bases from J; junction bases left unmatched: 3. For the CDR3, the DNA is TGTGCCAGCAGCTGGGGACAGATCTCCTACGAGCAGTACTTC. Translation gives CASSWGQISYEQYF. Full variable domain (remainder filled in from reference TRBV5-8 and TRBJ2-7): EAGVTQSPTHLIKTRGQQATLRCSPISGHTSVYWYQQALGLGLQFLLWYDEGEERNRGNFPPRFSGRQFPNYSSELNVNALELEDSALYLCASSWGQISYEQYFGPGTRLTVT.

This clonotype was observed a handful of times. The chain links TRBV19 to TRBJ1-2, with TRBD1 identical over 7 bases. CDR3 length equals 14 residues. Germline assignment: CDR1 LNHDA and CDR2 SQIVND (reference sequence). V lost 7 bases and J lost 0; bases outside the gene matches: 5. The CDR3 coding sequence is TGTGCCAGTAATCCGGGACAGACTAACTATGGCTACACCTTC. It yields the protein CASNPGQTNYGYTF.

The genes are TRBV11-3 and TRBJ2-1; 8 positions agree with TRBD1. Germline V gene lookup returns CDR1 SGHNT and CDR2 YENEEA. The CDR3 covers 17 residues. Losses at the gene ends were 5 bases for V and 5 bases for J; bases not matched to a gene: 14. The CDR3 here is CASSPATGGGYDNEQFF. The CDR3 bases are TGTGCCAGCAGCCCCGCCACAGGGGGAGGTTACGACAATGAGCAGTTCTTC. Variable domain in full (rest from reference TRBV11-3 and TRBJ2-1): EAGVVQSPRYKIIEKKQPVAFWCNPISGHNTLYWYLQNLGQGPELLIRYENEEAVDDSQLPKDRFSAERLKGVDSTLKIQPAELGDSAVYLCASSPATGGGYDNEQFFGPGTRLTVL.

This clonotype was observed at least ten times. This chain joins TRBV29-1 and TRBJ2-5; perhaps TRBD1 as D (7 bases). Trimming removed 4 bases from V and 4 bases from J, with 19 bases in between. Germline CDR1 is SQVTM and CDR2 is ANQGSEA. The CDR3 covers 15 residues. In DNA, the CDR3 is TGCAGCGTTGTGCTGCGGGACAGTCACTTAGAGACCCAGTACTTC. Its protein product is CSVVLRDSHLETQYF. Using reference TRBV29-1 and TRBJ2-5 for the parts outside the CDR3, the full variable domain is SAVISQKPSRDICQRGTSLTIQCQVDSQVTMMFWYRQQPGQSLTLIATANQGSEATYESGFVIDKFPISRPNLTFSTLTVSNMSPEDSSIYLCSVVLRDSHLETQYFGPGTRLLVL.

This rearrangement joins TRBV11-1 to TRBJ2-3, with D hard to call. The CDR3 loop spans 15 amino acids. Germline V gene sequence: CDR1 SGHAT, CDR2 FQDESV (reference sequence). Trimming pared 5 bases from V and 2 bases from J, leaving 14 bases between. The DNA of the CDR3 is TGTGCCAGCAGCCTCTTTCGGACGGCCACAGATACGCAGTATTTT. Encoded protein: CASSLFRTATDTQYF.

This clonotype was seen at least ten times. V usage is TRBV4-3 and J usage is TRBJ2-7, with 7 bases fitting TRBD1. Germline loops: CDR1 LGHNA, CDR2 YSLEER. This CDR3 is built from 16 residues. The J segment lost 3 bases and the V segment lost 0 bases, leaving 8 bases of the junction unmatched. CDR3 sequence (DNA): TGCGCCAGCAGCCAAGATAGAGGGGGCTCGGGCTACGAGCAGTACTTC. It specifies CASSQDRGGSGYEQYF.

The rearrangement links TRBV6-2 or TRBV6-3 to TRBJ2-7, with D perhaps TRBD1 or TRBD2 (5 bases each). Germline-derived CDR1 and CDR2 are MNHEY and SVGEGT. The V gene lost 2 bases and the J gene lost 3 bases, with 14 bases spanning the gap. The CDR3 extends over 15 amino acids. CDR3 DNA sequence: TGTGCCAGCAGTTACGTCTCGGGACGCAACTACGAGCAGTACTTC. Translation: CASSYVSGRNYEQYF.

This clonotype was picked up a small number of times. The rearrangement joins TRBV6-5 to TRBJ1-4; 12 bases fit TRBD1. Trimming took 8 bases from V and 6 from J; bases not matched to a gene: 10. This CDR3 has 16 residues. The germline V gene has CDR1 MNHEY and CDR2 SVGAGI. In DNA, the CDR3 is TGTGCCAGCTCCCCATTCGGGACAGGGGGCGATGAAAAACTGTTTTTT. This translates into CASSPFGTGGDEKLFF.

With regard to this clonotype: The conserved phenylalanine or tryptophan is not found at the CDR3 terminus, so this likely reflects a read error. The rearrangement joins TRBV7-6 to TRBJ2-3, with D unresolved. V dropped 5 bases and J dropped 1 base, with 10 bases sitting between them. The CDR3 is 14 residues long. Germline loops: CDR1 SGHVS, CDR2 FNYEAQ. Here the CDR3 DNA reads TGTGCCAGCAGCCTAGTGCCGGGCACAGATACGCAGTATTTA. This codes for CASSLVPGTDTQYL.

A single count supports this clonotype. A single base separates this from a much larger clone, so it may be a read error. The chain uses TRBV6-2 or TRBV6-3 and TRBJ2-1; D uncertain. The CDR3 is made up of 11 amino acids. The germline V gene has CDR1 MNHEY and CDR2 SVGEGT. Trimming cost V 0 bases and J 8 bases, with 2 bases left between them. The CDR3 bases are TGTGCCAGCAGTTACTCGGATGAGCAGTTCTTC. Encoded protein: CASSYSDEQFF.

This clonotype was observed many times. J is TRBJ2-3 and V is TRBV6-5; no firm D call. This CDR3 spans 15 amino acids. Trimming left V 2 bases short and J 0 bases short, with 9 bases between. Germline values: CDR1 MNHEY, CDR2 SVGAGI. The CDR3 DNA reads as TGTGCCAGCAGTTACGTGGCTGGTAGCACAGATACGCAGTATTTT. Residues: CASSYVAGSTDTQYF.

Ten or more counts support this clonotype. The chain uses TRBV28 and TRBJ2-4, with D perhaps matching TRBD2 (5 bases). Germline CDR1 MDHEN, CDR2 SYDVKM. V lost 4 bases to trimming and J lost 1 base, with 11 bases between them. The CDR3 has 15 amino acids. CDR3 DNA sequence: TGTGCCAGCAGTTATCGAGGGTTGGCCAAAAACATTCAGTACTTC. This codes for CASSYRGLAKNIQYF.

The V and J genes are TRBV4-1 and TRBJ2-7; D not certain. Germline V gives CDR1 MGHRA, CDR2 YSYEKL. The CDR3 covers 15 residues. V was pared by 3 bases and J by 0 bases, with 12 bases between. The CDR3 region is CASSQRPGHSYEQYF. In DNA, the CDR3 is TGCGCCAGCAGCCAGCGCCCGGGCCACTCCTACGAGCAGTACTTC.

This clonotype has more than one count but fewer than ten. The chain employs TRBV6-6 and TRBJ1-1, with D hard to call. The CDR3 runs to 15 residues. Germline values: CDR1 MNHNY, CDR2 SVGAGI (reference sequence). Between the trimmed V and J ends, which lost 0 bases and 0 bases, there was a span of 8 bases. This CDR3 is CASSYSEQLNTEAFF. The CDR3 DNA is TGTGCCAGCAGTTACTCGGAACAACTGAACACTGAAGCTTTCTTT.

This clonotype was counted only a few times. V usage is TRBV6-2 or TRBV6-3 and J usage is TRBJ2-2, with D possibly being TRBD2 (7 bases). Trimming cost V 5 bases and J 5 bases, with 36 bases left between them. From germline, CDR1 is MNHEY and CDR2 SVGEGT. CDR3 length equals 22 residues. This CDR3 reads CASSTSGQLPYLVGAGTGELFF. The CDR3 nucleotides read TGTGCCAGCAGTACCTCAGGACAGCTTCCTTACCTTGTGGGAGCGGGGACCGGGGAGCTGTTTTTT.

At least ten counts were recorded for this clonotype. The chain uses TRBV4-2 and TRBJ1-6; D gene unclear. V shed 4 bases and J shed 10 bases, with 8 bases lying between them. From germline, CDR1 is LGHNA and CDR2 YNFKEQ. CDR3 length equals 12 residues. The DNA for the CDR3 is TGTGCCAGCAGCCCCCCGGGCTCACCCCTCCACTTT. This translates into CASSPPGSPLHF.